Ten or more counts support the clone carrying this T cell receptor (beta chain). Antigen specificity is unknown. V was pared by 7 bases and J by 5 bases, with 0 bases of the junction left unmatched. Per the germline V gene, CDR1 is SQVTM and CDR2 is ANQGSEA. The CDR3 contains 10 residues. One entry per CDR3 protein results from TCRdb running MiXCR on the RACE reads. The sample consists of more than 65,000 distinct CDR3 sequences, over 9% of them appearing once. These data are taken from a study of human T cells and chemical hapten exposure. The study, taken as a whole, reports: Significantly more large CDR3 similarity clusters were formed by expanded TCRs than by controls.

The sample's time point: patch test 1, 2 weeks after DPC sensitization. Sample treatment: therapeutic diphenylcyclopropenone sensitization with weekly scalp DPC. The chain combines TRBV29-1 with TRBJ2-3, with 7 nucleotides matching TRBD2. The sample consisted of whole blood, taken in connection with sensitization to the hapten diphenylcyclopropenone (DPC). This TCR came from a woman aged 45-60 years with alopecia areata. Some clones in this sample may be carry-over from other donors' samples. The CDR3, as DNA: TGCAGCGGGGGGGGAGATACGCAGTATTTT. Amino acids: CSGGGDTQYF.